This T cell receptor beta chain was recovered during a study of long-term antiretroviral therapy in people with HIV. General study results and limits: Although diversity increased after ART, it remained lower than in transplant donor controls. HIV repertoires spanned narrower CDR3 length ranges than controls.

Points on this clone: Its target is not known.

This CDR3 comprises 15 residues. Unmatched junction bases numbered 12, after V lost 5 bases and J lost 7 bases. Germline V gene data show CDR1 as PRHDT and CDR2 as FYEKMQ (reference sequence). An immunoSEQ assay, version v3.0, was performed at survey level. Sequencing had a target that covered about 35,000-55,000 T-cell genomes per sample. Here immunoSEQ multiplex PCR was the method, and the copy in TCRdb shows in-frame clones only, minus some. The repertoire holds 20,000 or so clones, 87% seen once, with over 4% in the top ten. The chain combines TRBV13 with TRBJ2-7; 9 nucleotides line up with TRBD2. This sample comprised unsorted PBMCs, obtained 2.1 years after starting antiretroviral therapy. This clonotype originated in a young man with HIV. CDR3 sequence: CASSPEGGRDKEQYF. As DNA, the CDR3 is TGTGCCAGCAGCCCCGAGGGCGGGAGGGATAAAGAGCAGTACTTC.